The T cell receptor (beta chain) under discussion was sequenced for a study of T-cell reconstitution after alpha-beta-depleted transplantation in children. CDR3 length: 14 amino acids. V was clipped by 1 base and J by 4 bases, with 10 bases between them. Germline V gene data show CDR1 as MNHEY and CDR2 as SMNVEV (reference sequence). Preparation of the TCRbeta library was carried out with unique molecular identifiers. One entry per CDR3 protein results from TCRdb running MiXCR on the PCR reads. The sample has around 250,000 distinct CDR3 sequences, more than 8% seen once. This chain uses TRBV27 with TRBJ2-5; D not resolved. Sequencing used PBMCs from the stem cell graft donor, obtained from the stem cell graft. The TCR was taken from a human donor who donated a stem cell graft to a child with SCID. The CDR3 DNA is TGTGCCAGCAGTTTATGGCCTAGTGCAGAGACCCAGTACTTC. Its protein product is CASSLWPSAETQYF.